Below, 27 T cell receptor beta chains from the same sample are listed, as sequenced in a study of cytomegalovirus exposure and HLA in healthy donors. PCR involved 60 Vbeta and 13 Jbeta primers. The table came from immunoSEQ multiplex PCR; TCRdb's copy has only in-frame clones and leaves some out. The sample holds some 120,000 clones, roughly 80% seen once. The sequencing sample was made of PBMCs. The receptors derive from a male donor in good health and CMV-seropositive.

The chain couples TRBV30 to TRBJ1-2, with D perhaps matching TRBD1 (5 bases). Trimming took off 3 bases at V and 0 bases at J, with 17 bases between the two ends. In germline, CDR1 is GTSNPN, CDR2 SVGIG (reference sequence). This CDR3 comprises 16 residues. The CDR3 DNA is TGTGCCTGGAGCCCCTGGGACGGACTAACTAACTATGGCTACACCTTC. It codes for CAWSPWDGLTNYGYTF.

This clone was observed a handful of times. Sequence at one end of the junction differs from germline and may be a read error. The chain is built from TRBV10-3 and TRBJ2-5; weak D call: TRBD1 (7 bases). Germline V gene data show CDR1 as ENHRY and CDR2 as SYGVKD. The CDR3 spans 13 residues. In nucleotides, the CDR3 is TGTGCCGCCCAGGGGGGCAAGGAAGATACCCAGTACTTC. Protein: CAAQGGKEDTQYF.

The V gene is TRBV6-5, the J gene TRBJ2-2; a weak D match, TRBD1 (5 bases). Per germline, CDR1 MNHEY and CDR2 SVGAGI. Deletions cut 2 bases from V and 4 bases from J, with 11 bases between. The CDR3 has 15 amino acids. The CDR3: CASSYLGHTTGELFF. The DNA of the CDR3 is TGTGCCAGCAGTTACCTCGGACATACCACCGGGGAGCTGTTTTTT.

The CDR3 DNA follows: TGTGCCAGCAGCTTATTCCAGGGGCAAGAGACCCAGTACTTC. This encodes CASSLFQGQETQYF. The chain uses TRBV7-2 and TRBJ2-5; TRBD1 might be the D (6 bases). Germline lookup yields CDR1 SGHTA and CDR2 FQGNSA. The length of the CDR3 is 14 residues. Trimming took off 2 bases at V and 2 bases at J, with 9 bases between the two ends.

The CDR3 loop is CASSVTSGNTGELFF. In DNA, the CDR3 is TGCGCCAGCAGTGTTACTAGCGGCAACACCGGGGAGCTGTTTTTT. The chain is built from TRBV10-2 and TRBJ2-2, with 8 bases matching TRBD2. V was clipped by 4 bases and J by 2 bases; unmatched bases: 3. Germline V gene lookup returns CDR1 WSHSY and CDR2 SAAADI. The length of the CDR3 is 15 residues.

This chain joins TRBV9 and TRBJ2-6, with no clear D. This CDR3 has 14 amino acids. The V gene's germline CDR1 is SGDLS and CDR2 YYNGEE. V dropped 5 bases and J dropped 1 base, with 7 bases sitting between them. For the CDR3, the DNA is TGTGCCAGCAGGGCCTCTTCTGGGGCCAACGTCCTGACTTTC. Translation: CASRASSGANVLTF.

This chain joins TRBV27 and TRBJ2-1; 11 bases align to TRBD2. CDR1 MNHEY and CDR2 SMNVEV come from the germline V gene (reference sequence). The CDR3 is 13 amino acids. V shed 6 bases, J shed 10 bases, and the junction held 5 bases outside the gene matches. The CDR3 bases are TGTGCCAGCAGCGGGGGACTAGCGGCAGAGCAGTTCTTC. It encodes CASSGGLAAEQFF.

The chain has TRBV30 and TRBJ2-3; 9 positions agree with TRBD2. After removal of 5 bases from V and 5 bases from J, the junction contained 17 bases not matched to a gene. This CDR3 has 17 residues. CDR1 and CDR2 from the germline V gene are GTSNPN and SVGIG (reference sequence). CDR3 region: CAWARAGGLSSEDTQYF. In DNA, the CDR3 is TGTGCCTGGGCGCGGGCGGGAGGGCTTTCTTCTGAAGATACGCAGTATTTT.

This clone has a single count. This rearrangement joins TRBV29-1 to TRBJ2-1; D may be TRBD1 (6 bases). Trimming stripped 4 bases from V and 4 bases from J, with 17 bases between. The germline V gene encodes CDR1 SQVTM and CDR2 ANQGSEA. This CDR3 is 15 amino acids long. The CDR3 coding sequence is TGCAGCGTTGTACCAGGGGCCCAACCATACAATGAGCAGTTCTTC. Its protein is CSVVPGAQPYNEQFF.

This CDR3 reads CASSQSTGVYGYTF. CDR3 nucleotides: TGTGCCAGCAGTCAGTCGACAGGGGTCTATGGCTACACCTTC. The rearrangement joins TRBV6-6 to TRBJ1-2; 8 bases fit TRBD1. The CDR3 runs to 14 residues. The V gene's germline CDR1 is MNHNY and CDR2 SVGAGI (reference sequence). The ends lost 5 bases at V and 4 bases at J; junction bases unmatched: 6.

This clone came up once. This chain joins TRBV5-1 and TRBJ1-1, with no clear D. CDR1 is SGHRS and CDR2 is YFSETQ in the germline V gene. This CDR3 is built from 15 residues. With 0 bases removed from V and 2 bases from J, the gap between germline ends came to 11 bases. CDR3 amino acids: CASSLVGVPNTEAFF. Written as DNA, the CDR3 is TGCGCCAGCAGCTTGGTCGGGGTGCCAAACACTGAAGCTTTCTTT.

The V and J genes are TRBV7-9 and TRBJ1-3; D is undetermined. This CDR3 contains 14 residues. Trimming took 0 bases from V and 0 from J, leaving 3 bases between them. The germline V gene has CDR1 SEHNR and CDR2 FQNEAQ (reference sequence). CDR3 sequence (DNA): TGTGCCAGCAGCTTAGCGGCCTCTGGAAACACCATATATTTT. Residues: CASSLAASGNTIYF.

The chain uses TRBV15 and TRBJ2-7; 8 nucleotides match TRBD2. The CDR3 length is 18 residues. Germline-derived CDR1 and CDR2 are LNHNV and YYDKDF (reference sequence). V shed 0 bases, J shed 3 bases, and the junction held 13 bases outside the gene matches. Here the CDR3 reads CATSRDHREGLVGYEQYF. The CDR3 DNA is TGTGCCACCAGCAGAGATCATCGGGAGGGCCTTGTAGGCTACGAGCAGTACTTC.

This clone was detected once. This chain connects TRBV4-1 to TRBJ2-7, with 7 positions matching TRBD2. J gave up 0 bases and V 4 bases, and 6 bases lay outside the gene matches. Germline-derived CDR1 and CDR2 are MGHRA and YSYEKL. CDR3 length: 15 residues. CDR3 nucleotides: TGCGCCAGCAGCCCAGCGGGCGGGAGCTCCTACGAGCAGTACTTC. Amino acids: CASSPAGGSSYEQYF.

The rearrangement uses TRBV2 and TRBJ2-1; 13 nucleotides line up with TRBD2. The CDR3 sequence is 15 residues long. Germline-derived CDR1 and CDR2 are SNHLY and FYNNEI. V lost 6 bases to trimming and J lost 12 bases; unmatched junction nucleotides: 11. The CDR3 region is CASRAGTSGTGAQFF. As DNA, the CDR3 is TGTGCCAGCAGAGCCGGGACTAGCGGGACGGGGGCGCAGTTCTTC.

The rearrangement uses TRBV9 and TRBJ2-2; D unclear. This CDR3 is 13 amino acids long. Germline values: CDR1 SGDLS, CDR2 YYNGEE. The V end was cut by 4 bases, the J end by 6 bases, with 10 bases between. The CDR3 reads CASSLTGAGELFF. CDR3 DNA: TGTGCCAGCAGCTTAACCGGTGCCGGGGAGCTGTTTTTT.

The rearrangement joins TRBV27 to TRBJ2-2; D not resolved. The CDR3 runs to 16 residues. Trimming cost V 4 bases and J 6 bases, with 18 bases left between them. Germline V lookup: CDR1 MNHEY, CDR2 SMNVEV (reference sequence). The CDR3 loop reads CASSSTNPEWAGELFF. The CDR3 DNA reads as TGTGCCAGCAGTTCTACTAACCCGGAGTGGGCCGGGGAGCTGTTTTTT.

The chain recombines TRBV5-1 with TRBJ2-2; perhaps TRBD1 as D (6 bases). The CDR3 totals 18 residues. V was trimmed by 0 bases and J by 0 bases, leaving 15 bases between them. Per the germline V gene, CDR1 is SGHRS and CDR2 is YFSETQ. CDR3 nucleotide sequence: TGCGCCAGCAGCTTGGGTCCTTCCGGGACACCGAACACCGGGGAGCTGTTTTTT. This encodes CASSLGPSGTPNTGELFF.

The chain is built from TRBV7-3 and TRBJ1-2; D is possibly TRBD1 (5 bases). In germline, CDR1 is SGHTA, CDR2 FQGTGA. V lost 5 bases, J lost 5 bases, and 18 bases lay in between. This CDR3 is built from 15 residues. The CDR3 loop reads CASSGGVGNHYGYTF. In nucleotides, the CDR3 is TGTGCCAGCAGCGGAGGGGTGGGGAATCATTATGGCTACACCTTC.

This clone was counted a few times. The V call is TRBV7-2, the J call TRBJ2-2; weak D call: TRBD2 (6 bases). The CDR3 sequence is 16 residues long. Germline V gene lookup returns CDR1 SGHTA and CDR2 FQGNSA. V dropped 2 bases and J dropped 4 bases, with 14 bases sitting between them. CDR3 loop: CASSLISAGSTGELFF. In nucleotides, the CDR3 is TGTGCCAGCAGCTTAATTTCGGCGGGGAGCACCGGGGAGCTGTTTTTT.

V is TRBV10-3 and J is TRBJ2-1; possibly TRBD2 for D (6 bases). The V gene's germline CDR1 is ENHRY and CDR2 SYGVKD. Deletions cut 8 bases from V and 6 bases from J, with 11 bases between. The CDR3 is made up of 12 amino acids. Written as DNA, the CDR3 is TGTGCCATCGGGCTAGCGAGCAATGAGCAGTTCTTC. Translating gives CAIGLASNEQFF.

The gene calls are TRBV19 and TRBJ2-1; TRBD2 matches 7 bases. The CDR3 extends over 13 amino acids. V dropped 5 bases and J dropped 4; count of bases not matched to a gene: 2. Germline CDR1 and CDR2: LNHDA and SQIVND (reference sequence). The CDR3 sequence is CASSRGDYNEQFF. CDR3 nucleotide sequence: TGTGCCAGTAGTCGGGGGGATTACAATGAGCAGTTCTTC.

The rearrangement uses TRBV5-8 and TRBJ2-7; D might be TRBD1 (5 bases). CDR1 is SGHTS, CDR2 YDEGEE, per germline. The CDR3 length is 11 residues. V shed 4 bases and J shed 3 bases, with 5 bases lying between them. Here the CDR3 reads CASSQGYEQYF. CDR3 coding DNA: TGTGCCAGCAGCCAGGGCTACGAGCAGTACTTC.

The genes are TRBV10-3 and TRBJ2-1, with TRBD2 matching 12 bases. Germline loops: CDR1 ENHRY, CDR2 SYGVKD. J lost 9 bases, V lost 10 bases, and 10 bases had no gene match. There are 14 residues in the CDR3. CDR3 loop: CATATSGSQGEQFF. The CDR3 coding sequence is TGTGCCACCGCGACTAGCGGGAGTCAGGGTGAGCAGTTCTTC.

The chain couples TRBV29-1 to TRBJ2-3; possible D gene TRBD2, 6 bases. Germline CDR1 is SQVTM and CDR2 is ANQGSEA. CDR3 length equals 14 residues. V lost 3 bases, J lost 0 bases, and 10 bases lay in between. DNA for the CDR3: TGCAGCGTTGAGAGGGAGGTGAGCACAGATACGCAGTATTTT. Its protein is CSVEREVSTDTQYF.

Worth noting for this clone: Germline is not matched at one junction end, which may reflect a read error. The V and J genes are TRBV29-1 and TRBJ2-7; 9 bases are a match to TRBD1. In germline, CDR1 is SQVTM, CDR2 ANQGSEA. The CDR3 is 11 residues long. The CDR3 region has the DNA TGCAGCGTTTTAACCCGGGACAGGGAAGACTTC. Translating gives CSVLTRDREDF.

The chain uses TRBV28 and TRBJ2-2; D ambiguous. Germline V gene data show CDR1 as MDHEN and CDR2 as SYDVKM. The CDR3 spans 15 residues. V gave up 2 bases and J gave up 4 bases, with 11 bases separating them. CDR3 residues: CASSLTLVSTGELFF. CDR3 coding DNA: TGTGCCAGCAGTTTAACGTTAGTTAGCACCGGGGAGCTGTTTTTT.